Described below is a single T cell receptor beta chain sequence and its context. What it binds is not known. Relative to the germline gene, one junction end is altered; a read error may explain this. The data were taken from a study of chemoradiotherapy in HPV16-positive cancers. Study-wide results and caveats: For HPV16-positive patients, expanding HPV-responsive T cells associated with longer recurrence-free survival. Candidate HPV-specific clones and E7-related TCR motifs grew in tumor during treatment.

The CDR3 spans 17 residues. CDR1 and CDR2 from the germline V gene are MGHRA and YSYEKL. TCRdb's table, derived via immunoSEQ multiplex PCR, lists solely in-frame clones and lacks some. The data hold over 9,000 clones, with about 86% observed a single time. The V call is TRBV4-1, the J call TRBJ1-3, with D possibly TRBD1 on 6 matching bases. The specimen comprised blood, sampled from a patient who underwent chemoradiotherapy. This sequence originates from a human donor with HPV-associated anogenital cancer. This CDR3 is CAGSQDGGRRTGNTIYF. In nucleotides, the CDR3 is TGCGCCGGCAGCCAAGATGGGGGGCGAAGGACTGGAAACACCATATATTTT.